This TCR beta chain stems from a study of vaccination and CD4 T cells after COVID-19. Across the study: Two of the convalescents were Hispanic, and the group consisted of six males and four females. Study-wide results and limits: Recorded median SARS-CoV-2-reactive clonotype numbers increased from around 20 to 38 without reaching significance.

A note on this clonotype: Its antigen is undetermined.

With V trimmed by 0 bases and J by 4 bases, 2 bases remained unmatched. This CDR3 has 14 residues. CDR1 is ENHRY, CDR2 SYGVKD, per germline. Treatment defined: roughly 11-day PBMC culture with coronavirus spike peptide pools or control peptides (ViraFEST assay). With the Oncomine TCR Beta short-read assay, DNA from cultured CD4+ T cells was sequenced. TCRdb independently ran MiXCR on the PCR reads; one entry per CDR3 protein. The sample shows 20,000 to 30,000 distinct CDR3 sequences, 67% of them seen only once. Source: CD4+ T cells from blood, cultured in vitro, taken after SARS-CoV-2 vaccination. The chain recombines TRBV10-3 with TRBJ1-2; 7 positions agree with TRBD1. This clonotype was obtained from a human donor who received a COVID-19 vaccine. The CDR3 coding sequence is TGTGCCATCAGTGAGTCCGGGACAGTCTATGGCTACACCTTC. Its translation is CAISESGTVYGYTF.